This T cell receptor beta chain was captured in a study of OX40 agonist ivuxolimab in advanced cancers. Study at large: Three patients, one with hepatocellular carcinoma and two with cutaneous melanoma, achieved partial responses.

Turning to this clone: Its target is unknown.

General observations from the study: The specificity for antigen of the expanded peripheral T cells was not determined. Some nonresponders likewise displayed low normalized T-cell clonal expansion.

This CDR3 is 21 amino acids long. Trimming removed 0 bases at V and 6 bases at J, with 33 bases between. Data came from immunoSEQ multiplex PCR; TCRdb stores just in-frame clones and leaves some out. The sample lists around 70,000 clones, more than 75% seen once, with under 1% in the top ten. The V gene is TRBV23-1, the J gene TRBJ2-7; a weak D match, TRBD2 (7 bases). TRBV23-1 is assigned to the ORF class and has an uncertain function. This clonotype originated in an adult with an advanced solid tumor such as melanoma, head and neck, liver or kidney cancer. The sequencing here drew on CD4+ or CD8+ T cells sorted from blood, taken in a trial of the OX40 agonist ivuxolimab. The CDR3 nucleotides read TGCGCCAGCAGTCAATCGGTCGGGGGGCAGGGCTTGACTAGCCTCCTGGTCGAGCAGTACTTC. Translation gives CASSQSVGGQGLTSLLVEQYF.